These 22 T cell receptor beta chains came from one sample sequenced in a study of cytomegalovirus exposure and HLA in healthy donors. The method was immunoSEQ multiplex PCR; TCRdb's version includes in-frame clones alone and lacks a portion of them. Among about 160,000 clones listed, about 86% were seen once. Sequenced: PBMCs. The receptors originated from a woman younger than 45 in good health and CMV-seronegative.

The chain carries TRBV6-5 and TRBJ1-2; tentatively, D is TRBD1 (5 bases). V dropped 7 bases and J dropped 5 bases, with 20 bases sitting between them. In germline, CDR1 is MNHEY, CDR2 SVGAGI. This CDR3 has 15 residues. CDR3 in DNA: TGTGCCAGCATAAGGTCGCAGGGAAAAGGGTATGGCTACACCTTC. Protein product: CASIRSQGKGYGYTF.

The genes are TRBV4-1 and TRBJ2-7; TRBD1 is a possible D gene (6 bases). Germline V gene data show CDR1 as MGHRA and CDR2 as YSYEKL. The CDR3 extends over 13 amino acids. Trimming took 3 bases from V and 3 from J, leaving 9 bases between them. In DNA, the CDR3 is TGCGCCAGCAGCCACCCAGGGGACTACGAGCAGTACTTC. Translation gives CASSHPGDYEQYF.

This clone was picked up many times. J is TRBJ2-7 and V is TRBV5-1; TRBD1 might be the D (5 bases). This CDR3 is built from 14 residues. Looked up from germline, CDR1 is SGHRS and CDR2 is YFSETQ. V dropped 1 base and J dropped 1 base, with 9 bases sitting between them. This CDR3 reads CASSLFQGSYEQYF. The CDR3 nucleotides read TGCGCCAGCAGCTTGTTCCAGGGATCCTACGAGCAGTACTTC.

The sample holds one count of this clone. The rearrangement joins TRBV19 to TRBJ2-2, with D unclear. The germline V gene encodes CDR1 LNHDA and CDR2 SQIVND (reference sequence). With 5 bases removed from V and 5 bases from J, the gap between germline ends came to 15 bases. The length of the CDR3 is 15 residues. CDR3: CASSQRHAKTGELFF. The CDR3 DNA reads TGTGCCAGTAGTCAAAGACACGCTAAGACCGGGGAGCTGTTTTTT.

This sequence joins TRBV9 and TRBJ2-3; 9 bases line up with TRBD2. The CDR3 covers 16 residues. V gave up 2 bases and J gave up 0 bases; unmatched junction bases: 4. CDR1 and CDR2 from the germline V gene are SGDLS and YYNGEE. The CDR3 is CASSVTSGFSTDTQYF. The CDR3 bases are TGTGCCAGCAGCGTTACTAGCGGGTTTAGCACAGATACGCAGTATTTT. Looking up the rest from reference TRBV9 and TRBJ2-3 gives the full variable domain: DSGVTQTPKHLITATGQRVTLRCSPRSGDLSVYWYQQSLDQGLQFLIQYYNGEERAKGNILERFSAQQFPDLHSELNLSSLELGDSALYFCASSVTSGFSTDTQYFGPGTRLTVL.

The chain recombines TRBV27 with TRBJ1-5; the D gene is possibly TRBD1 (5 bases). The CDR3 totals 15 residues. V lost 7 bases and J lost 4, with 17 bases in between. Per the germline V gene, CDR1 is MNHEY and CDR2 is SMNVEV (reference sequence). CDR3 DNA sequence: TGTGCCAGCAAACTCGCCGACAGACAAAATCAGCCCCAGCATTTT. Its protein is CASKLADRQNQPQHF.

The genes are TRBV28 and TRBJ2-2, with D uncertain. Deletions cut 10 bases from V and 6 bases from J, with 12 bases between. The CDR3 is 12 amino acids. Germline V CDR1 and CDR2: MDHEN, SYDVKM. Here the CDR3 DNA reads TGTGCCACCAAGACGGATGCCGGGGAGCTGTTTTTT. It is translated as CATKTDAGELFF.

V is TRBV4-1 and J is TRBJ1-4, with D perhaps matching TRBD1 (5 bases). Per germline, CDR1 MGHRA and CDR2 YSYEKL. The CDR3 is made up of 15 amino acids. Trimming pared 4 bases from V and 0 bases from J, leaving 9 bases between. CDR3 DNA: TGCGCCAGCAGCCCGGGACCGGCAACTAATGAAAAACTGTTTTTT. Its protein is CASSPGPATNEKLFF.

The rearrangement uses TRBV28 and TRBJ2-7, with a tentative D call TRBD1 (6 bases). The germline gives CDR1 MDHEN, CDR2 SYDVKM. The CDR3 contains 14 residues. V was clipped by 5 bases and J by 1 base, with 12 bases between them. The CDR3 region has the DNA TGTGCCAGCAGTCCCCGTGACAGGTCCTACGAGCAGTACTTC. Amino acids: CASSPRDRSYEQYF.

This chain links TRBV5-4 with TRBJ2-3, with D unresolved. This CDR3 comprises 12 residues. Germline V gives CDR1 SGHNT, CDR2 YYREEE (reference sequence). V lost 4 bases and J lost 8, with 11 bases in between. The CDR3 loop reads CASSTDRTTQYF. The CDR3, as DNA: TGTGCCAGCAGCACCGACCGAACTACGCAGTATTTT.

The chain links TRBV6-1 to TRBJ2-1; a possible D gene is TRBD2 (5 bases). This CDR3 contains 15 residues. Trimming took 4 bases from V and 0 from J, leaving 10 bases between them. Germline V gene lookup returns CDR1 MNHNS and CDR2 SASEGT. The CDR3 sequence: CASSAWESSYNEQFF. CDR3 DNA sequence: TGTGCCAGCAGTGCCTGGGAGAGCTCCTACAATGAGCAGTTCTTC.

The rearrangement joins TRBV11-3 to TRBJ2-2; D unclear. CDR1 is SGHNT and CDR2 is YENEEA in the germline V gene. V lost 5 bases, J lost 3 bases, and 4 bases lay in between. CDR3 length: 12 residues. The CDR3 DNA reads as TGTGCCAGCAGCACTTACACCGGGGAGCTGTTTTTT. Protein sequence: CASSTYTGELFF. The variable domain in full, with the rest retrieved from reference TRBV11-3 and TRBJ2-2, is EAGVVQSPRYKIIEKKQPVAFWCNPISGHNTLYWYLQNLGQGPELLIRYENEEAVDDSQLPKDRFSAERLKGVDSTLKIQPAELGDSAVYLCASSTYTGELFFGEGSRLTVL.

The genes are TRBV6-6 and TRBJ1-6; D is uncertain. V lost 0 bases and J 5 bases, leaving 11 bases between the germline ends. Germline V lookup: CDR1 MNHNY, CDR2 SVGAGI (reference sequence). CDR3 length: 16 residues. CDR3 sequence reads: CASSYSPDGHNSPLHF. The CDR3 bases are TGTGCCAGCAGTTACTCGCCGGACGGTCATAATTCACCCCTCCACTTT.

The rearrangement links TRBV10-3 to TRBJ2-7, with TRBD1 as a possible D gene (6 bases). CDR3 length: 14 amino acids. Germline V gene sequence: CDR1 ENHRY, CDR2 SYGVKD. Trimming took off 10 bases at V and 3 bases at J, with 19 bases between the two ends. CDR3 coding DNA: TGTGCCACCCGTACGCCAGCAGGGGACTACGAGCAGTACTTC. Its protein product is CATRTPAGDYEQYF.

V gene TRBV7-9 combines with J gene TRBJ2-2; weak D call: TRBD2 (5 bases). The germline V and J ends were trimmed by 5 bases and 0 bases, with 16 bases remaining between them. CDR3 length: 17 amino acids. CDR1 and CDR2 (germline): SEHNR, FQNEAQ (reference sequence). As DNA, the CDR3 is TGTGCCAGCAGCAGAAGTCGGGGATACGCGAACACCGGGGAGCTGTTTTTT. It translates to CASSRSRGYANTGELFF.

This rearrangement joins TRBV27 to TRBJ1-1; D gene unclear. The ends were cut back, 1 base at V and 5 bases at J, with 11 bases in the middle. The V gene's germline CDR1 is MNHEY and CDR2 SMNVEV (reference sequence). The CDR3 covers 14 residues. DNA of the CDR3: TGTGCCAGCAGTTTATATAGCCCGGGTACTGAAGCTTTCTTT. Encoded protein: CASSLYSPGTEAFF.

J is TRBJ1-1 and V is TRBV29-1, with unresolved D. CDR3 length equals 12 residues. Germline lookup yields CDR1 SQVTM and CDR2 ANQGSEA. Deletions cut 7 bases from V and 1 base from J, with 10 bases between. The CDR3 bases are TGCAGCGCTAACCACGGGAACACTGAAGCTTTCTTT. This encodes CSANHGNTEAFF.

J is TRBJ2-7 and V is TRBV29-1, with 11 bases aligning to TRBD2. V lost 1 base to trimming and J lost 3 bases; unmatched junction nucleotides: 5. In germline, CDR1 is SQVTM, CDR2 ANQGSEA. This CDR3 is built from 15 residues. The CDR3 sequence is CSVEGVTSGDYEQYF. The DNA for the CDR3 is TGCAGCGTTGAAGGAGTGACTAGCGGGGACTACGAGCAGTACTTC.

The gene calls are TRBV9 and TRBJ2-1, with 9 bases matching TRBD2. This CDR3 is built from 15 residues. Trimming at V came to 0 bases and at J to 5 bases, leaving 3 bases not matched to a gene. In germline, CDR1 is SGDLS, CDR2 YYNGEE. The CDR3 sequence is CASSVVSGSHNEQFF. The CDR3 region has the DNA TGTGCCAGCAGCGTAGTTAGCGGGAGCCACAATGAGCAGTTCTTC.

The chain couples TRBV14 to TRBJ1-2; D unclear. The CDR3 spans 13 residues. Germline V gene lookup returns CDR1 SGHDN and CDR2 FVKESK. Trimming shortened V by 8 bases and J by 7 bases, and 17 bases separated the two germline ends. The CDR3 coding sequence is TGTGCCAGCGGGCCGGTAGCGGGAGCTGGCTACACCTTC. Translation: CASGPVAGAGYTF.

The CDR3 coding sequence is TGTGCCAGCAGCGCGCAGGGAAGTCAGCCCCAGCATTTT. Residues: CASSAQGSQPQHF. The chain links TRBV7-3 to TRBJ1-5; maybe TRBD1 (5 bases). V was trimmed by 5 bases and J by 6 bases, leaving 11 bases between them. This CDR3 has 13 amino acids. CDR1 SGHTA and CDR2 FQGTGA come from the germline V gene.

The chain joins TRBV5-1 to TRBJ1-2; perhaps TRBD1 as D (5 bases). V lost 0 bases, J lost 12 bases, and 15 bases lay in between. The CDR3 extends over 13 amino acids. CDR1 SGHRS and CDR2 YFSETQ come from the germline V gene. CDR3 sequence reads: CASSLEGQTSNTF. CDR3 sequence (DNA): TGCGCCAGCAGCTTGGAGGGGCAGACCTCGAACACCTTC.